Detailed here is one T cell receptor (beta chain). The data were taken from a study of blood T cell repertoires in COVID-19. Each recovered donor of Cohort 3 presented with two negative PCRs, clearance, or symptom resolution. The germline V gene has CDR1 SGDLS and CDR2 YYNGEE. The CDR3 contains 15 residues. V gave up 4 bases and J gave up 1 base, with 12 bases separating them. Libraries were prepared by immunoSEQ multiplex PCR; TCRdb keeps only in-frame clonotypes and omits some of them. Of approximately 200,000 clones in the sample, roughly 90% were seen once. Sequencing was done on a sample of PBMCs or T cells enriched from blood (not recorded which). The source is a woman under 40 who had recovered from COVID-19. This chain links TRBV9 with TRBJ1-3, with D perhaps TRBD1 (5 bases). The chain's CDR3 is CASSSGGLSGNTIYF. The CDR3 DNA follows: TGTGCCAGCAGCTCTGGGGGGTTATCTGGAAACACCATATATTTT.